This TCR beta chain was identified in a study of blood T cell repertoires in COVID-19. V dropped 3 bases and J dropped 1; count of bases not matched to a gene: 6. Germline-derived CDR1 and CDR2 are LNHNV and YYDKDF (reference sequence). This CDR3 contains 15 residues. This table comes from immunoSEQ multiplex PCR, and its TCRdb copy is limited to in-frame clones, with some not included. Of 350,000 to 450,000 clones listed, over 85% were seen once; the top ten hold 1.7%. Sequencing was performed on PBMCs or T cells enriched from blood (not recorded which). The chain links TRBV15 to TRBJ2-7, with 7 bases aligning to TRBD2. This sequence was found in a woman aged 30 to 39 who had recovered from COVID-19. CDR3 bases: TGTGCCACCAGCAGTCCCAGGGAGGGATCCTACGAGCAGTACTTC. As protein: CATSSPREGSYEQYF.